This T cell receptor (beta chain) is from a study of CD8+ T cells in alopecia areata. This clone was observed a handful of times. Isolated RNA was reverse transcribed into cDNA used as the sequencing template. Sequenced by immunoSEQ multiplex PCR; TCRdb stores in-frame clones only, minus some. The data contain about 200,000 clones, about 60% of them seen just once; the ten biggest clones take up around 3%. The treatment denotes: oral pan-JAK inhibitor, 5-10 mg twice daily. The sequence came from a human donor with alopecia areata. Sequencing used CD4+ T cells sorted from blood, obtained at week 4, from a patient treated with tofacitinib.

CDR3: CATSREGTGVQYF. In DNA form, the CDR3 reads TGTGCCACCAGCAGAGAAGGGACAGGGGTCCAGTACTTC. This chain uses TRBV15 with TRBJ2-4, with 10 bases fitting TRBD1. The germline CDR1 and CDR2 sequences are LNHNV and YYDKDF (reference sequence). This CDR3 is built from 13 residues. Unmatched junction bases numbered 3, after V lost 0 bases and J lost 13 bases. Full variable domain (remainder filled in from reference TRBV15 and TRBJ2-4): DAMVIQNPRYQVTQFGKPVTLSCSQTLNHNVMYWYQQKSSQAPKLLFHYYDKDFNNEADTPDNFQSRRPNTSFCFLDIRSPGLGDTAMYLCATSREGTGVQYFGAGTRLSVL.